Presented here are 31 T cell receptor beta chains from one specimen sequenced in a study of cytomegalovirus exposure and HLA in healthy donors. PCR primers comprised 60 Vbeta and 13 Jbeta primers. Repertoires were generated with immunoSEQ multiplex PCR, while TCRdb's copy carries only in-frame clones and drops some. The sample includes around 150,000 clones, roughly 10% of them seen just once. The sample consisted of PBMCs. All receptors derive from a male donor in good health and CMV-seronegative.

A few counts support this clone. The chain carries TRBV28 and TRBJ1-1; a possible D gene is TRBD1 (6 bases). In germline, CDR1 is MDHEN, CDR2 SYDVKM. CDR3 size: 14 residues. The germline V and J ends were trimmed by 6 bases and 5 bases, with 16 bases remaining between them. The CDR3 bases are TGTGCCAGCAGCTCTGGGGGCGCGTGGACTGAAGCTTTCTTT. It translates to CASSSGGAWTEAFF. Variable domain in full (rest from reference TRBV28 and TRBJ1-1): DVKVTQSSRYLVKRTGEKVFLECVQDMDHENMFWYRQDPGLGLRLIYFSYDVKMKEKGDIPEGYSVSREKKERFSLILESASTNQTSMYLCASSSGGAWTEAFFGQGTRLTVV.

The V and J genes are TRBV19 and TRBJ2-3; tentative D call: TRBD2 (6 bases). Trimming took off 4 bases at V and 6 bases at J, with 8 bases between the two ends. CDR3 length equals 12 residues. Germline assignment: CDR1 LNHDA and CDR2 SQIVND (reference sequence). The CDR3 reads CASSTLADTQYF. CDR3 bases: TGTGCCAGTAGTACACTAGCTGATACGCAGTATTTT.

The chain employs TRBV7-2 and TRBJ1-1; the D gene is possibly TRBD1 (5 bases). Trimming removed 4 bases at V and 3 bases at J, with 12 bases between. This CDR3 has 14 residues. Germline values: CDR1 SGHTA, CDR2 FQGNSA. CDR3 loop: CASSYDRGDTEAFF. Written as DNA, the CDR3 is TGTGCCAGCAGCTACGACCGGGGGGACACTGAAGCTTTCTTT.

This clone has just a few counts. V is TRBV20-1 and J is TRBJ2-7; D remains ambiguous. The CDR3 runs 11 residues. The germline V and J ends were trimmed by 1 base and 7 bases, with 8 bases remaining between them. Germline CDR1 and CDR2: DFQATT and SNEGSKA (reference sequence). The CDR3 loop is CSARVLREQYF. The DNA of the CDR3 is TGCAGTGCTAGAGTGTTGAGGGAGCAGTACTTC.

A remark on this clone: A read error may account for a junction end that differs from germline. The chain carries TRBV15 and TRBJ2-7; possibly TRBD2 for D (6 bases). The CDR3 loop spans 16 amino acids. Germline V gene sequence: CDR1 LNHNV, CDR2 YYDKDF (reference sequence). The CDR3 region is CATSRDVGRGPHEQYF. As DNA, the CDR3 is TGTGCCACCAGCCGAGATGTAGGGCGGGGTCCCCACGAGCAGTACTTC.

This chain joins TRBV7-9 and TRBJ1-1; D remains unclear. Germline V gene sequence: CDR1 SEHNR, CDR2 FQNEAQ (reference sequence). This CDR3 region has 13 residues. Trimming removed 8 bases at V and 6 bases at J, with 16 bases between. The CDR3 sequence is CASRQRWGAEAFF. The CDR3 DNA sequence: TGTGCCAGCCGGCAACGGTGGGGAGCTGAAGCTTTCTTT.

This clone came up a few times. This chain connects TRBV2 to TRBJ1-1; TRBD1 agrees at 7 bases. J was trimmed by 6 bases and V by 6 bases; bases with no gene match: 4. Germline assignment: CDR1 SNHLY and CDR2 FYNNEI. The CDR3 contains 12 residues. This CDR3 is CASRQGGPEAFF. DNA for the CDR3: TGTGCCAGCAGGCAGGGGGGCCCTGAAGCTTTCTTT.

The rearrangement links TRBV29-1 to TRBJ2-3, with 7 positions matching TRBD1. This CDR3 is built from 15 residues. V lost 0 bases and J lost 2; bases outside the gene matches: 5. The V gene's germline CDR1 is SQVTM and CDR2 ANQGSEA. As DNA, the CDR3 is TGCAGCGTTGAAGATCATACAGGGGCCACAGATACGCAGTATTTT. Translated, it gives CSVEDHTGATDTQYF.

This clone was counted ten times or more. This sequence joins TRBV28 and TRBJ1-1; no firm D call. Trimming cost V 2 bases and J 8 bases, with 6 bases left between them. The CDR3 extends over 11 amino acids. CDR1 is MDHEN and CDR2 is SYDVKM in the germline V gene. The CDR3, as DNA: TGTGCCAGCAGTTTAAACAGAGAAGCTTTCTTT. Its translation: CASSLNREAFF.

This clone showed up just a few times. The chain uses TRBV9 and TRBJ2-1; D is ambiguous. V lost 3 bases and J lost 6, with 10 bases in between. The germline V gene has CDR1 SGDLS and CDR2 YYNGEE. The CDR3 sequence is 13 residues long. The CDR3 sequence is CASSAQFANEQFF. The CDR3 nucleotides are TGTGCCAGCAGCGCCCAGTTCGCCAATGAGCAGTTCTTC.

This chain links TRBV30 with TRBJ2-7; tentatively, D is TRBD1 (7 bases). From germline, CDR1 is GTSNPN and CDR2 SVGIG (reference sequence). This CDR3 is built from 13 residues. With 0 bases removed from V and 12 bases from J, the gap between germline ends came to 18 bases. The CDR3, as DNA: TGTGCCTGGAGTGTGGGGGGACAGTCAGGTCGGTACTTC. It translates to CAWSVGGQSGRYF.

This clone appeared a few times. The chain is built from TRBV29-1 and TRBJ2-2, with TRBD1 matching over 10 bases. Germline loops: CDR1 SQVTM, CDR2 ANQGSEA. CDR3 length: 15 amino acids. The trim removed 4 bases at V and 7 bases at J, leaving 9 bases unmatched. CDR3 sequence (DNA): TGCAGCGTTGGGGGGGGGACAGGGGTCGTCGGGGAGCTGTTTTTT. Amino acid sequence: CSVGGGTGVVGELFF.

The chain employs TRBV27 and TRBJ2-7; 8 bases align to TRBD1. V was pared by 5 bases and J by 2 bases, with 2 bases of the junction left unmatched. The CDR3 has 13 amino acids. The V gene's germline CDR1 is MNHEY and CDR2 SMNVEV (reference sequence). DNA for the CDR3: TGTGCCAGCAGTGCGGACAGGGCCTACGAGCAGTACTTC. Protein: CASSADRAYEQYF.

CDR3 coding DNA: TGTGCCAGCAGAACCACGGGTAGCGGGAGTACCGGGGAGCTGTTTTTT. Protein product: CASRTTGSGSTGELFF. The chain employs TRBV5-4 and TRBJ2-2, with TRBD2 identical over 9 bases. The trim removed 5 bases at V and 5 bases at J, leaving 10 bases unmatched. CDR1 is SGHNT and CDR2 is YYREEE in the germline V gene (reference sequence). This CDR3 has 16 residues.

This clone was counted a few times. The chain carries TRBV10-1 and TRBJ1-5; tentative D call: TRBD1 (5 bases). Germline CDR1 and CDR2: WNHNN and SYGVQD (reference sequence). The ends were cut back, 7 bases at V and 0 bases at J, with 13 bases in the middle. The length of the CDR3 is 15 residues. The CDR3 spells CASKGGANSNQPQHF. DNA of the CDR3: TGCGCCAGCAAGGGAGGGGCGAATAGCAATCAGCCCCAGCATTTT.

This clone was counted between two and nine times. The chain has TRBV7-6 and TRBJ1-1; D unclear. This CDR3 comprises 15 residues. CDR1 SGHVS and CDR2 FNYEAQ come from the germline V gene. The V gene lost 5 bases and the J gene lost 0 bases, with 13 bases spanning the gap. CDR3 sequence: CASSRFSGLNTEAFF. CDR3 in DNA: TGTGCCAGCAGCCGTTTTAGCGGTTTGAACACTGAAGCTTTCTTT.

This clone turned up a few times. The rearrangement joins TRBV27 to TRBJ2-5; possibly TRBD2 for D (5 bases). Trimming left V 6 bases short and J 5 bases short, with 7 bases between. The CDR3 loop spans 11 amino acids. The germline V gene encodes CDR1 MNHEY and CDR2 SMNVEV (reference sequence). The CDR3 DNA sequence: TGTGCCAGCAGCAGAGGGGAGACCCAGTACTTC. This gives the protein CASSRGETQYF.

This sequence joins TRBV19 and TRBJ1-2, with 7 bases aligning to TRBD1. Germline CDR1 reads LNHDA; CDR2 reads SQIVND (reference sequence). The CDR3 has 15 residues. Unmatched junction bases numbered 8, after V lost 3 bases and J lost 4 bases. CDR3 residues: CASSISRTGGYGYTF. Written as DNA, the CDR3 is TGTGCCAGTAGTATCTCCCGGACAGGTGGCTATGGCTACACCTTC.

The V gene is TRBV7-8, the J gene TRBJ1-6; D unclear. Looked up from germline, CDR1 is SGHVS and CDR2 is FQNEAQ. V lost 2 bases, J lost 0 bases, and 8 bases lay in between. The CDR3 extends over 16 amino acids. The CDR3 sequence is CASSLSRHSYNSPLHF. The CDR3 DNA sequence: TGTGCCAGCAGCTTAAGCAGACACTCCTATAATTCACCCCTCCACTTT. Full variable domain (outside the CDR3, taken from reference TRBV7-8 and TRBJ1-6): GAGVSQSPRYKVAKRGQDVALRCDPISGHVSLFWYQQALGQGPEFLTYFQNEAQLDKSGLPSDRFFAERPEGSVSTLKIQRTQQEDSAVYLCASSLSRHSYNSPLHFGNGTRLTVT.

This clone was detected only a few times. The gene calls are TRBV6-5 and TRBJ2-3; unclear D gene. V was trimmed by 0 bases and J by 1 base, leaving 8 bases between them. Germline V lookup: CDR1 MNHEY, CDR2 SVGAGI. The CDR3 length is 15 residues. CDR3 DNA: TGTGCCAGCAGTTACTCCAGAATGGGCACAGATACGCAGTATTTT. It yields the protein CASSYSRMGTDTQYF.

In its sample, this clone was seen a few times. V gene TRBV6-6 combines with J gene TRBJ2-2, with 8 bases that match TRBD1. The germline gives CDR1 MNHNY, CDR2 SVGAGI (reference sequence). This CDR3 has 15 amino acids. With 4 bases clipped from V and 3 bases from J, the junction kept 4 bases outside the gene matches. The CDR3 DNA follows: TGTGCCAGCAGTTTAGACAGGGGCTACACCGGGGAGCTGTTTTTT. Protein sequence: CASSLDRGYTGELFF.

The V and J genes are TRBV4-1 and TRBJ1-2; 8 bases line up with TRBD1. The V gene end was trimmed by 3 bases and the J gene end by 4 bases; junction bases not matched to a gene: 4. In germline, CDR1 is MGHRA, CDR2 YSYEKL. This CDR3 spans 14 amino acids. This CDR3 reads CASSQTGQVYGYTF. The CDR3 DNA reads TGCGCCAGCAGCCAGACGGGACAGGTCTATGGCTACACCTTC.

The J gene is TRBJ1-4, the V gene TRBV18; D is unresolved. The CDR3 covers 13 residues. Germline loops: CDR1 KGHSH, CDR2 LQKENI. The ends were cut back, 3 bases at V and 7 bases at J, with 9 bases in the middle. In DNA, the CDR3 is TGTGCCAGCTCACCGAGAGGGCGTGAAAAACTGTTTTTT. Protein sequence: CASSPRGREKLFF.

This clone was counted a few times. V usage is TRBV25-1 and J usage is TRBJ1-2, with 9 positions matching TRBD1. The CDR3 is made up of 15 amino acids. J lost 2 bases, V lost 0 bases, and 1 base had no gene match. Germline assignment: CDR1 MGHDK and CDR2 SYGVNS. CDR3 loop: CASSEYGTGNYGYTF. The CDR3, as DNA: TGTGCCAGCAGTGAATATGGGACAGGGAACTATGGCTACACCTTC.

This rearrangement joins TRBV29-1 to TRBJ2-1, with 8 bases matching TRBD1. After removal of 6 bases from V and 5 bases from J, the junction contained 15 bases not matched to a gene. CDR3 length equals 16 residues. In germline, CDR1 is SQVTM, CDR2 ANQGSEA. CDR3: CSVEAGTGILDNEQFF. In DNA form, the CDR3 reads TGCAGCGTCGAGGCCGGGACAGGTATTCTAGACAATGAGCAGTTCTTC.

This clone was found a few times. CDR3: CASGQGEPPDTQYF. The CDR3 DNA follows: TGCGCCAGCGGACAGGGAGAACCTCCCGATACGCAGTATTTT. The V call is TRBV5-1, the J call TRBJ2-3; 8 bases match TRBD1. The germline V gene encodes CDR1 SGHRS and CDR2 YFSETQ. The CDR3 is 14 residues long. Losses at the gene ends were 7 bases for V and 6 bases for J; bases not matched to a gene: 10.

The table lists this clone with a few counts. The chain employs TRBV13 and TRBJ2-5; D perhaps matches TRBD2 (6 bases). Trimming pared 4 bases from V and 3 bases from J, leaving 18 bases between. Germline loops: CDR1 PRHDT, CDR2 FYEKMQ (reference sequence). The CDR3 consists of 16 residues. The CDR3 here is CASSYRIRDWEETQYF. In DNA, the CDR3 is TGTGCCAGCAGCTATAGGATCCGGGACTGGGAAGAGACCCAGTACTTC.

The sample holds a few counts of this clone. The rearrangement joins TRBV2 to TRBJ2-2; possible D gene TRBD1, 5 bases. The CDR3 runs 15 residues. Trimming stripped 6 bases from V and 4 bases from J, with 15 bases between. Germline lookup yields CDR1 SNHLY and CDR2 FYNNEI. The CDR3 sequence: CASRQAVGGTGELFF. The CDR3 DNA sequence: TGTGCCAGCAGACAGGCGGTCGGCGGCACCGGGGAGCTGTTTTTT. Full variable domain (outside the CDR3, taken from reference TRBV2 and TRBJ2-2): EPEVTQTPSHQVTQMGQEVILRCVPISNHLYFYWYRQILGQKVEFLVSFYNNEISEKSEIFDDQFSVERPDGSNFTLKIRSTKLEDSAMYFCASRQAVGGTGELFFGEGSRLTVL.

The chain uses TRBV4-3 and TRBJ2-5; the D call may be TRBD1 or TRBD2 (5 bases each). The better agreement between TRBJ2-7 and the DNA end casts doubt on the J call. Looked up from germline, CDR1 is LGHNA and CDR2 is YSLEER. This CDR3 is built from 14 residues. The CDR3, as DNA: TGCGCCAGCAGCCCAACTTTGGGGGCCTACGAGCAGTACTTC. The encoded protein is CASSPTLGAYEQYF.

In this sample, this clone turned up a few times. This chain uses TRBV29-1 with TRBJ1-1; TRBD1 matches at 8 bases. The germline V gene has CDR1 SQVTM and CDR2 ANQGSEA. This CDR3 comprises 16 residues. V gave up 0 bases and J gave up 2 bases; unmatched junction bases: 8. CDR3 bases: TGCAGCGTTGAAGAGGGACAGGAACCCCCAAACACTGAAGCTTTCTTT. Encoded protein: CSVEEGQEPPNTEAFF.

The DNA for the CDR3 is TGCACCAGCAGCCAAGATGACGGGGATAGGAGAAAAGGGAAAGAATCACCCCAGCATTTT. Protein: CTSSQDDGDRRKGKESPQHF. The chain combines TRBV1 with TRBJ1-5. TRBV1 is noted as a pseudogene. The CDR3 length is 20 residues.